Described below is a single TCR beta chain sequence and its context. Here immunoSEQ multiplex PCR was the method, and the copy in TCRdb shows in-frame clones only, minus some. The sample consists of approximately 410,000 clones, roughly 90% of them appearing once. Stated treatment: around 19 received Ad26.COV2.S at low or high dose, single or two shots; roughly 5 received placebo; per-sample allocation not given. Sampling was performed 63 days after the first vaccine or placebo injection. These data are taken from a study of Ad26.COV2.S vaccination and SARS-CoV-2 variants. At the level of the study: The vaccine Ad26.COV2.S was put into the muscle once, or twice with 56 days between.

Trimming took off 0 bases at V and 4 bases at J, with 19 bases between the two ends. The CDR3 length is 18 residues. Germline CDR1 is LGHDT and CDR2 is YNNKEL (reference sequence). The rearrangement uses TRBV3-1 (or the pseudogene TRBV3-2) and TRBJ1-3; D gene ambiguous. The sequenced sample was peripheral blood, obtained in a trial of Ad26.COV2.S vaccine versus placebo. The clonotype was recovered from a person aged 18-60 years who received the Ad26.COV2.S COVID-19 vaccine or a placebo. The CDR3 DNA reads TGTGCCAGCAGCCAAGACCCGCTAATCGGGGTATCGGGAAACACCATATATTTT. Translated: CASSQDPLIGVSGNTIYF.